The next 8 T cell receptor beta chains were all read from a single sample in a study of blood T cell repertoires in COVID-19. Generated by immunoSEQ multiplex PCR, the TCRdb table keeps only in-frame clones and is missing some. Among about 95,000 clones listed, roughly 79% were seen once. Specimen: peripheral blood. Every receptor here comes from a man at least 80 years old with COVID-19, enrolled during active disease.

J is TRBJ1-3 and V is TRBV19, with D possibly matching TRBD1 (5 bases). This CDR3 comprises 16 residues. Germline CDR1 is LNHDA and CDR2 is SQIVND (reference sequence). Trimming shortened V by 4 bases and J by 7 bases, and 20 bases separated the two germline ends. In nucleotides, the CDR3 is TGTGCCAGTAGTACAAGACAGAATACTGTTTATAACACCATATATTTT. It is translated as CASSTRQNTVYNTIYF.

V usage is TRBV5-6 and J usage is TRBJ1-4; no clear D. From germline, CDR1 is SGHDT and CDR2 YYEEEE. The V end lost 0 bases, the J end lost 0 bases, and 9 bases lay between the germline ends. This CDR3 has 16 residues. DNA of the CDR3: TGTGCCAGCAGCTTGGAGAGGTTTGCAACTAATGAAAAACTGTTTTTT. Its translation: CASSLERFATNEKLFF.

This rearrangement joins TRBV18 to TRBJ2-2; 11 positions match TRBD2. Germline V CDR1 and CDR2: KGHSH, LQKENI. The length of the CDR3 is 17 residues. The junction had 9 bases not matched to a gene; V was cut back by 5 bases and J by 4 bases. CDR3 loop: CASSDRLAGPLTGELFF. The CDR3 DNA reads TGTGCCAGCTCAGATAGACTAGCGGGACCACTCACCGGGGAGCTGTTTTTT.

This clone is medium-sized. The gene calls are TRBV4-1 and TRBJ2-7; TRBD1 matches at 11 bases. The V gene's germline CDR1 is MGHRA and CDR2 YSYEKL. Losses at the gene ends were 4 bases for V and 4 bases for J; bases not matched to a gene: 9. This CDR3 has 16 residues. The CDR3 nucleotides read TGCGCCAGCAGCCTAATAGACGGGACAGGGGGATACGAGCAGTACTTC. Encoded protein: CASSLIDGTGGYEQYF.

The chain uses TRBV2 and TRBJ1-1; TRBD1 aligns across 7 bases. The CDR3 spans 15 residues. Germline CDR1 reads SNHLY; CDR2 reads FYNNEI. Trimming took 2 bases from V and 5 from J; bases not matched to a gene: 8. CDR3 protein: CASSERTGGVTEAFF. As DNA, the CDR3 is TGTGCCAGCAGTGAAAGGACAGGCGGGGTAACTGAAGCTTTCTTT.

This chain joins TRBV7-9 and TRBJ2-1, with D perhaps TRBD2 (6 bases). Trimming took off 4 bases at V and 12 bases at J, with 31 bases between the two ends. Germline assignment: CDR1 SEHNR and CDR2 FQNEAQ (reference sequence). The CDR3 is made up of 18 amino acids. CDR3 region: CASSSRVTGTPLRYGQFF. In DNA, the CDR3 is TGTGCCAGCAGCTCGAGGGTAACCGGGACTCCACTGCGTTACGGGCAGTTCTTC.

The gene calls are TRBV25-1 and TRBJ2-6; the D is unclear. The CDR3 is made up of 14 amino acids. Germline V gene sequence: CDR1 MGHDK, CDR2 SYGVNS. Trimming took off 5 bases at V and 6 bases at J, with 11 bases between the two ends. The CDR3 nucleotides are TGTGCCAGCAGTCGGTCGGGTGTGGCCAACGTCCTGACTTTC. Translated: CASSRSGVANVLTF.

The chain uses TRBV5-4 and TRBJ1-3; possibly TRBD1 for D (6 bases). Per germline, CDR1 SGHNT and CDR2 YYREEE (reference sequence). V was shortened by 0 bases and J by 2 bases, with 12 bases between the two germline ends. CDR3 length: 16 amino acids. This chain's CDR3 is CASSLGGGGPGNTIYF. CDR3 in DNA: TGTGCCAGCAGCTTGGGGGGCGGGGGCCCTGGAAACACCATATATTTT.